The text below deals with one T cell receptor (beta chain). The antigen remains unidentified. This record belongs to a study of cytomegalovirus exposure and HLA in healthy donors. Study conclusions and caveats: Accounts indicate the classifier identified cytomegalovirus status with strong specificity and sensitivity.

Primers included in the PCR were 60 Vbeta and 13 Jbeta primers. TCRdb's table, derived via immunoSEQ multiplex PCR, lists solely in-frame clones and lacks some. Of tens of thousands of clones in the sample, roughly 78% were seen once. Trimming took 6 bases from V and 0 from J, leaving 18 bases between them. Germline V CDR1 and CDR2: SGHNT, YYREEE (reference sequence). This CDR3 has 16 residues. This sequence originates from a woman aged 25 to 45 in good health and CMV-seronegative. The rearrangement joins TRBV5-4 to TRBJ1-1; unclear D gene. The sample consisted of PBMCs. CDR3 nucleotide sequence: TGTGCCAGCAATGGAGGAGTAGGTCCCATGAACACTGAAGCTTTCTTT. Its protein product is CASNGGVGPMNTEAFF. The full variable domain, its missing parts supplied by reference TRBV5-4 and TRBJ1-1, is ETGVTQSPTHLIKTRGQQVTLRCSSQSGHNTVSWYQQALGQGPQFIFQYYREEENGRGNFPPRFSGLQFPNYSSELNVNALELDDSALYLCASNGGVGPMNTEAFFGQGTRLTVV.